The rows below give T cell receptor beta chains drawn from one sample of a study of OX40 agonist ivuxolimab in advanced cancers. This table comes from immunoSEQ multiplex PCR, and its TCRdb copy is limited to in-frame clones, with some not included. The table lists 82,000 or so clones, more than 80% of them singletons. The specimen comprised CD4+ or CD8+ T cells sorted from blood, sampled in a trial of the OX40 agonist ivuxolimab. Every receptor here comes from an adult with an advanced solid tumor such as melanoma, head and neck, liver or kidney cancer. Each CDR3 is given with its conserved first and last residue. The D gene is left open where the match is weak. Where a row states a size, it is once, few, many or the class of an expanded clone; other rows omit it.

v_gene,d_gene,abundance,j_gene,CDR3aa,CDR3nt
TRBV7-6,-,-,TRBJ1-6,CASSLARGGLNSPLHF,TGTGCCAGCAGCTTAGCGCGCGGGGGATTAAATTCACCCCTCCACTTT
TRBV18,-,-,TRBJ1-2,CASSYSSAGGDGYTF,TGTGCCAGCTCGTACTCCTCAGCTGGGGGAGATGGCTACACCTTC
TRBV5-4,-,-,TRBJ2-1,CASSLDRGSSYNEQFF,TGTGCCAGCAGCTTGGACCGGGGGTCCTCCTACAATGAGCAGTTCTTC
TRBV7-9,-,-,TRBJ2-7,CASSLHLGEQYF,TGTGCCAGCAGCTTACACCTAGGGGAGCAGTACTTC
TRBV2,-,-,TRBJ2-1,CASSEALGHENEQFF,TGTGCCAGCAGTGAAGCGCTAGGCCATGAGAATGAGCAGTTCTTC
TRBV6-6,-,-,TRBJ2-3,CASSYTGGGLTDTQYF,TGTGCCAGCAGTTACACCGGAGGGGGCCTGACAGATACGCAGTATTTT
TRBV7-6,-,-,TRBJ2-1,CASSLRIGDRGNEQFF,TGTGCCAGCAGCTTAAGGATTGGGGACCGGGGCAATGAGCAGTTCTTC
TRBV5-8,TRBD1,-,TRBJ2-5,CASSYGQGRVETQYF,TGTGCCAGCAGCTACGGACAGGGGCGGGTAGAGACCCAGTACTTC
TRBV19,TRBD1,-,TRBJ1-2,CASSQNRGGNYGYTF,TGTGCCAGTAGTCAGAACAGGGGAGGCAACTATGGCTACACCTTC
TRBV6-5,-,-,TRBJ1-2,CASSYYGAGNYGYTF,TGTGCCAGCAGTTACTACGGGGCAGGGAACTATGGCTACACCTTC
TRBV6-5,-,-,TRBJ1-2,CASSYSPTGGYTF,TGTGCCAGCAGTTACTCTCCGACGGGTGGCTACACCTTC
TRBV7-2,TRBD2,few,TRBJ2-1,CASSLRGGQNNEQFF,TGTGCCAGCAGCTTACGCGGGGGGCAAAACAATGAGCAGTTCTTC
TRBV4-2,TRBD2,-,TRBJ2-3,CASSQRAGGPTDTQYF,TGTGCCAGCAGCCAACGAGCGGGGGGCCCTACAGATACGCAGTATTTT
TRBV7-6,-,-,TRBJ1-3,CASSFSRLQNSGNTIYF,TGTGCCAGCAGCTTCTCTAGGCTACAGAACTCTGGAAACACCATATATTTT
TRBV5-4,-,-,TRBJ1-4,CASSSEGSDEKLFF,TGTGCCAGCAGCTCGGAAGGGTCGGATGAAAAACTGTTTTTT
TRBV2,TRBD1,few,TRBJ1-5,CASVRDSDQPQHF,TGTGCCAGCGTCCGGGACAGTGATCAGCCCCAGCATTTT
TRBV20-1,-,-,TRBJ2-5,CSASRAETQYF,TGCAGTGCTAGCCGGGCAGAGACCCAGTACTTC
TRBV28,-,-,TRBJ2-2,CASRNQGAQTNTGELFF,TGTGCCAGCAGGAACCAGGGAGCACAGACGAACACCGGGGAGCTGTTTTTT
TRBV25-1,-,-,TRBJ2-3,CASSEYISGRDTQYF,TGTGCCAGCAGTGAATATATATCGGGCAGAGATACGCAGTATTTT
TRBV5-1,TRBD1,-,TRBJ2-3,CASSGTGHHTDTQYF,TGCGCCAGCAGCGGGACAGGGCACCATACAGATACGCAGTATTTT
TRBV9,TRBD1,-,TRBJ1-3,CASSVGQGRAVSGNTIYF,TGTGCCAGCAGCGTAGGACAGGGGCGGGCAGTCTCTGGAAACACCATATATTTT
TRBV30,TRBD2,-,TRBJ2-7,CAFSGGARSYEQYF,TGTGCCTTTAGCGGGGGGGCCCGGTCCTACGAGCAGTACTTC
TRBV2,-,few,TRBJ1-5,CASSTQGTNQPQHF,TGTGCCAGCAGTACACAGGGCACCAATCAGCCCCAGCATTTT
TRBV19,-,-,TRBJ2-3,CASSTPSRGTQYF,TGTGCCAGTAGCACCCCATCTCGCGGTACGCAGTATTTT
TRBV5-1,-,-,TRBJ2-3,CASGAGQQGPGSTDTQYF,TGCGCCAGCGGGGCCGGACAGCAGGGGCCTGGGAGCACAGATACGCAGTATTTT
TRBV19,-,-,TRBJ1-1,CASSIFGRVTEAFF,TGTGCCAGTAGTATTTTCGGCAGGGTCACTGAAGCTTTCTTT
TRBV11-2,-,-,TRBJ2-5,CASSLESSSGWETQYF,TGTGCCAGCAGCTTAGAATCGAGCTCCGGGTGGGAGACCCAGTACTTC
TRBV5-1,-,once,TRBJ2-1,CASSLDSQLFF,TGCGCCAGCAGCTTGGACTCACAGCTGTTCTTC
TRBV4-1,-,-,TRBJ2-1,CASSQVDRPNEQFF,TGCGCCAGCAGCCAAGTTGACAGGCCCAATGAGCAGTTCTTC
TRBV18,TRBD1,-,TRBJ1-2,CASSPPSQGANYGYTF,TGTGCCAGCTCACCACCGAGTCAGGGGGCGAACTATGGCTACACCTTC
TRBV5-1,-,-,TRBJ2-7,CASSREPGILGEQYF,TGCGCCAGCAGCCGCGAACCCGGAATTTTGGGCGAGCAGTACTTC
TRBV27,TRBD1,-,TRBJ2-5,CASSFGTGETQYF,TGTGCCAGCAGTTTTGGGACAGGAGAGACCCAGTACTTC
TRBV28,TRBD1,-,TRBJ1-2,CASSQTPLRGRGGYTF,TGTGCCAGCAGTCAGACTCCCCTTAGGGGGCGGGGTGGCTACACCTTC
TRBV19,-,-,TRBJ1-5,CASSQKSRGENQPQHF,TGTGCCAGTAGTCAAAAGTCCCGAGGGGAAAATCAGCCCCAGCATTTT
TRBV29-1,TRBD2,-,TRBJ2-5,CSVERAGGRETQYF,TGCAGCGTTGAAAGGGCGGGGGGCCGGGAGACCCAGTACTTC
TRBV4-3,TRBD2,-,TRBJ2-1,CASSQEVAGGPDLFF,TGCGCCAGCAGCCAAGAAGTAGCGGGGGGGCCTGACCTGTTCTTC
TRBV6-7,TRBD1,-,TRBJ2-1,CASSWDRPSYYEQFF,TGTGCCAGCAGTTGGGACAGGCCCTCCTACTATGAGCAGTTCTTC
TRBV6-5,-,-,TRBJ1-1,CASSPLAVNTEAFF,TGTGCCAGCAGTCCACTGGCGGTGAACACTGAAGCTTTCTTT
TRBV18,TRBD1,-,TRBJ2-2,CASSPQGAGGELFF,TGTGCCAGCTCACCCCAGGGGGCCGGCGGGGAGCTGTTTTTT
TRBV28,-,-,TRBJ1-2,CASSLTDYGYTF,TGTGCCAGCAGTTTAACCGACTATGGCTACACCTTC
TRBV6-5,-,-,TRBJ2-3,CASSSSKLGGTQYF,TGTGCCAGCAGTTCAAGCAAATTGGGGGGTACGCAGTATTTT